The rows below give T cell receptor beta chains drawn from one sample of a study of Tregs in tolerant kidney transplant recipients. The repertoire was sequenced with immunoSEQ multiplex PCR; TCRdb's copy has only in-frame clones and lacks some. The table lists about 17,000 clones, 80% to 90% of them singletons. The specimen was Tregs from blood. These TCRs come from a human donor in good health. CDR3s include the opening cysteine and the closing phenylalanine or tryptophan. D genes are given only for firm matches. The size of a clone is reported for some rows only, either as once, few or many, or as a class for expanded clones.

D	J	size	V	DNA	CDR3
TRBD2	TRBJ2-7	-	TRBV27	TGTGCCAGCAGTTCCCGGACTAGCGGGACCTACGAGCAGTACTTC	CASSSRTSGTYEQYF
TRBD2	TRBJ2-1	-	TRBV19	TGTGCCAGTAGTATACTTGGGGCTGCTAGCGGGAGGTCCAATGAGCAGTTCTTC	CASSILGAASGRSNEQFF
-	TRBJ2-2	-	TRBV7-9	TGTGCCAGCAGCGGCCGGGGGGCTCCCACCGGGGAGCTGTTTTTT	CASSGRGAPTGELFF
TRBD1	TRBJ1-1	once	TRBV5-1	TGCGCCAGCAGCAAGACAGGGGGGAACACTGAAGCTTTCTTT	CASSKTGGNTEAFF
-	TRBJ1-5	-	TRBV6-5	TGTGCCAGCAGTTGGACAGGCAATCAGCCCCAGCATTTT	CASSWTGNQPQHF
-	TRBJ1-1	-	TRBV7-9	TGTGCCAGCAGCCTAAGGGATGCTGAAGCTTTCTTT	CASSLRDAEAFF
-	TRBJ1-2	-	TRBV7-2	TGTGCCAGCAGCTTAGCGCGTGGATCAGGAAACACCTTC	CASSLARGSGNTF
TRBD1	TRBJ1-5	-	TRBV7-2	TGTGCCAGCAGCTTAGTGGCAGGGGGTGGTTCAGGGCCCCAGCATTTT	CASSLVAGGGSGPQHF
-	TRBJ1-2	-	TRBV27	TGTGCCAGTTACAGGGTGGGAGGCTATGGCTACACCTTC	CASYRVGGYGYTF
-	TRBJ2-3	-	TRBV5-6	TGTGCCAGCCGGGGGTTACTAGCCGATACGCAGTATTTT	CASRGLLADTQYF
-	TRBJ2-1	few	TRBV5-1	TGCGCCAGCAGCCCGGGTCTTAGAGGGATCAATGAGCAGTTCTTC	CASSPGLRGINEQFF
-	TRBJ1-1	-	TRBV20-1	TGCAGTGCCAATGTAAACACTGAAGCTTTCTTT	CSANVNTEAFF
-	TRBJ2-3	-	TRBV5-1	TGCGCCAGCAGATCGTGGTTGCGGAGCACAGATACGCAGTATTTT	CASRSWLRSTDTQYF
-	TRBJ1-5	-	TRBV19	TGTGCCAGTAGTCCCCGGGGGGGCAATCAGCCCCAGCATTTT	CASSPRGGNQPQHF
-	TRBJ2-7	-	TRBV7-2	TGTGCCAGCAGCTGGGGACCAGGCGAGCAGTACTTC	CASSWGPGEQYF
-	TRBJ2-1	-	TRBV7-9	TGTGCCAGCAGCTTAGACAGGTACAATGAGCAGTTCTTC	CASSLDRYNEQFF
TRBD1	TRBJ2-5	-	TRBV10-3	TGTGCCATCAGTAAGGGACAGGGCCAAGAGACCCAGTACTTC	CAISKGQGQETQYF
TRBD1	TRBJ1-2	-	TRBV19	TGTGCCAGTAGCCCAACAAGGGGGCAGGGCTACACCTTC	CASSPTRGQGYTF